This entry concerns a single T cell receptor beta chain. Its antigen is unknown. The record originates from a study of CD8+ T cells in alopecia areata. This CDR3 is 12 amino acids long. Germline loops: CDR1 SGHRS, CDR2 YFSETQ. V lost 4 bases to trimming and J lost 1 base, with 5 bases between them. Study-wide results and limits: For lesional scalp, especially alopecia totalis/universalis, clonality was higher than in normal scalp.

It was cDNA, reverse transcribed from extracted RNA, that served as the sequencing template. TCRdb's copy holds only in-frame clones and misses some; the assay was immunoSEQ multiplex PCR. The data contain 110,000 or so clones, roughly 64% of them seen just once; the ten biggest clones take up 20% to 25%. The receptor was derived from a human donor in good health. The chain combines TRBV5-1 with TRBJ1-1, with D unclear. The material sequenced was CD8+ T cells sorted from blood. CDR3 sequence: CASSKGNTEAFF. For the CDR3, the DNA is TGCGCCAGCAGCAAGGGGAACACTGAAGCTTTCTTT.